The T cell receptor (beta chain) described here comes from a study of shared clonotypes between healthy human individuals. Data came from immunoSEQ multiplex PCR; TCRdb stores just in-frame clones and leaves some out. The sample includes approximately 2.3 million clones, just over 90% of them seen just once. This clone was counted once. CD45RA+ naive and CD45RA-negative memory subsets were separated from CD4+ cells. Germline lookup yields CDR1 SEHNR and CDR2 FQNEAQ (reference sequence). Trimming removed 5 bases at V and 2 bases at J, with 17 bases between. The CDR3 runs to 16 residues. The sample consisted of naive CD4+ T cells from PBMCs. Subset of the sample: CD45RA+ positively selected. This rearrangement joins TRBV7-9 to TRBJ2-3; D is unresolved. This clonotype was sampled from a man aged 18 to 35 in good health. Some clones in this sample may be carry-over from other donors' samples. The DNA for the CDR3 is TGTGCCAGCAGCCACTCACCCCTCGGGTACACAGATACGCAGTATTTT. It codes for CASSHSPLGYTDTQYF.